This T cell receptor (beta chain) was documented in a study of shared T cell receptors in the human thymus. The CDR3 consists of 18 residues. The V and J ends lost 0 bases and 9 bases, in that order; junction bases with no gene match: 13. Germline CDR1 and CDR2: MGHRA and YSYEKL. The method was immunoSEQ multiplex PCR; TCRdb's version includes in-frame clones alone and lacks a portion of them. The repertoire holds hundreds of thousands of clones, with 88% as singletons. This sample also belongs to another study, concerning human thymus T cells.

Sequencing input: thymocytes. This receptor was identified in a boy under three years old with a congenital heart defect. V is TRBV4-1 and J is TRBJ2-2; TRBD2 matches at 10 bases. In DNA form, the CDR3 reads TGCGCCAGCAGCCAAGAGTGGTTGGCTAGCGGGAGAGCCCGGGAGCTGTTTTTT. Residues: CASSQEWLASGRARELFF.